Below, 16 T cell receptor beta chains from the same sample are listed, as sequenced in a study of blood T cell repertoires in COVID-19. Measured with immunoSEQ multiplex PCR; TCRdb has only the in-frame clones, and not every one. The sample carries about 110,000 clones, 80% to 90% recorded once. The specimen sequenced was peripheral blood. The source is a human donor in a cohort sampled during active COVID-19.

This chain uses TRBV24-1 with TRBJ2-3; tentatively, D is TRBD1 (6 bases). Between the trimmed V and J ends, which lost 4 bases and 5 bases, there was a span of 9 bases. The CDR3 is made up of 13 amino acids. Germline V gene data show CDR1 as KGHDR and CDR2 as SFDVKD. The CDR3: CATSDPDRDTQYF. CDR3 DNA sequence: TGTGCCACCAGTGACCCGGACAGAGATACGCAGTATTTT.

This sequence joins TRBV5-1 and TRBJ2-7; a weak D match, TRBD2 (6 bases). Germline-derived CDR1 and CDR2 are SGHRS and YFSETQ. Trimming took 2 bases from V and 3 from J, leaving 18 bases between them. The CDR3 is 16 amino acids. CDR3: CASSLDGTGGLYEQYF. CDR3 nucleotides: TGCGCCAGCAGCTTAGACGGGACCGGGGGACTCTACGAGCAGTACTTC.

The V gene is TRBV15, the J gene TRBJ1-3; D ambiguous. The CDR3 totals 15 residues. Germline CDR1 reads LNHNV; CDR2 reads YYDKDF (reference sequence). V was clipped by 3 bases and J by 0 bases, with 9 bases between them. In DNA form, the CDR3 reads TGTGCCACCAGCAGGGGAGGGAACTCTGGAAACACCATATATTTT. It codes for CATSRGGNSGNTIYF. Based on the CDR3 plus reference TRBV15 and TRBJ1-3, the full variable domain is DAMVIQNPRYQVTQFGKPVTLSCSQTLNHNVMYWYQQKSSQAPKLLFHYYDKDFNNEADTPDNFQSRRPNTSFCFLDIRSPGLGDTAMYLCATSRGGNSGNTIYFGEGSWLTVV.

The chain couples TRBV7-9 to TRBJ2-3, with D perhaps TRBD1 (6 bases). V lost 2 bases and J lost 8, with 20 bases in between. The germline gives CDR1 SEHNR, CDR2 FQNEAQ (reference sequence). This CDR3 is built from 16 residues. CDR3 amino acids: CASSLLEGALRGTQYF. The DNA for the CDR3 is TGTGCCAGCAGCTTACTTGAAGGGGCTCTCAGGGGTACGCAGTATTTT. Combining the CDR3 with reference TRBV7-9 and TRBJ2-3 gives the whole variable domain DTGVSQNPRHKITKRGQNVTFRCDPISEHNRLYWYRQTLGQGPEFLTYFQNEAQLEKSRLLSDRFSAERPKGSFSTLEIQRTEQGDSAMYLCASSLLEGALRGTQYFGPGTRLTVL.

The chain has TRBV11-2 and TRBJ2-3; D not resolved. CDR1 is SGHAT, CDR2 FQNNGV, per germline. The CDR3 loop spans 13 amino acids. V was shortened by 6 bases and J by 3 bases, with 10 bases between the two germline ends. The CDR3 bases are TGTGCCAGCAGGAACACGTGGACAGATACGCAGTATTTT. Translation: CASRNTWTDTQYF. Variable domain in full (rest from reference TRBV11-2 and TRBJ2-3): EAGVAQSPRYKIIEKRQSVAFWCNPISGHATLYWYQQILGQGPKLLIQFQNNGVVDDSQLPKDRFSAERLKGVDSTLKIQPAKLEDSAVYLCASRNTWTDTQYFGPGTRLTVL.

The J gene is TRBJ1-1, the V gene TRBV25-1; tentatively, D is TRBD1 (5 bases). Germline loops: CDR1 MGHDK, CDR2 SYGVNS. This CDR3 region has 14 residues. Trimming removed 4 bases from V and 3 bases from J, with 12 bases in between. The CDR3 bases are TGTGCCAGCAGTGCTGGAGGGACCCACACTGAAGCTTTCTTT. Its translation: CASSAGGTHTEAFF.

CDR3 DNA sequence: TGTGCCAGCTCACCAAACAGGGATAATCAGCCCCAGCATTTT. As protein: CASSPNRDNQPQHF. The V gene is TRBV18, the J gene TRBJ1-5; tentatively, D is TRBD1 (6 bases). The CDR3 totals 14 residues. Trimming left V 2 bases short and J 4 bases short, with 9 bases between. The germline V gene encodes CDR1 KGHSH and CDR2 LQKENI.

The chain joins TRBV2 to TRBJ2-7; 8 bases fit TRBD1. This CDR3 has 14 residues. The V segment lost 6 bases and the J segment 2 bases; nucleotides outside the gene matches: 6. Germline assignment: CDR1 SNHLY and CDR2 FYNNEI. CDR3 nucleotides: TGTGCCAGCAGAACCGGACAGGGTGCCTACGAGCAGTACTTC. Amino acid sequence: CASRTGQGAYEQYF.

This clone was detected only a few times. This rearrangement joins TRBV18 to TRBJ2-7, with D perhaps matching TRBD1 (6 bases). Germline V gene data show CDR1 as KGHSH and CDR2 as LQKENI. The V end lost 0 bases, the J end lost 2 bases, and 11 bases lay between the germline ends. This CDR3 spans 15 amino acids. The chain's CDR3 is CASSPPSGDPYEQYF. In DNA form, the CDR3 reads TGTGCCAGCTCACCACCCTCAGGGGATCCCTACGAGCAGTACTTC.

The chain has TRBV7-2 and TRBJ2-3, with a weak D call TRBD1 (5 bases). Germline V gene sequence: CDR1 SGHTA, CDR2 FQGNSA. The CDR3 contains 18 residues. V lost 1 base to trimming and J lost 4 bases, with 21 bases between them. CDR3 sequence: CASSLGARSSLGADTQYF. In DNA form, the CDR3 reads TGTGCCAGCAGCTTAGGGGCAAGGTCTTCCTTAGGGGCAGATACGCAGTATTTT.

The genes are TRBV5-1 and TRBJ2-5; 9 bases map to TRBD1. V shed 2 bases and J 5 bases; nucleotides not matched to a gene: 7. Germline CDR1 and CDR2: SGHRS and YFSETQ. This CDR3 has 15 residues. CDR3 nucleotides: TGCGCCAGCAGCTTTGGTTACAGGGGGCTGGAGACCCAGTACTTC. This codes for CASSFGYRGLETQYF.

The chain recombines TRBV12-3 or TRBV12-4 with TRBJ2-4; possible D gene TRBD2, 5 bases. This CDR3 region has 13 residues. V lost 3 bases and J 13 bases, leaving 16 bases between the germline ends. The CDR3 nucleotides read TGTGCCAGCAGTTTTGGGCCCCAAAGGGAGCAGTACTTC. Residues: CASSFGPQREQYF.

This clone was counted a single time. The rearrangement uses TRBV7-2 and TRBJ2-5, with 8 positions matching TRBD1. Germline lookup yields CDR1 SGHTA and CDR2 FQGNSA. The CDR3 contains 13 residues. V trimming: 5 bases; J trimming: 6 bases; junction bases outside the gene matches: 5. Here the CDR3 DNA reads TGTGCCAGCAGCACAGGGGGATCTCAGACCCAGTACTTC. Its protein product is CASSTGGSQTQYF.

This sequence joins TRBV10-2 and TRBJ2-2, with a tentative D call TRBD1 (6 bases). Looked up from germline, CDR1 is WSHSY and CDR2 is SAAADI. Deletions cut 6 bases from V and 0 bases from J, with 17 bases between. The CDR3 contains 17 residues. CDR3 in DNA: TGCGCCAGCAGCGGAGGATCCGGGACAACGAACACCGGGGAGCTGTTTTTT. Protein: CASSGGSGTTNTGELFF.

This chain uses TRBV6-1 with TRBJ2-7; D remains ambiguous. The germline gives CDR1 MNHNS, CDR2 SASEGT. V dropped 1 base and J dropped 0 bases, with 10 bases sitting between them. The CDR3 runs 15 residues. In nucleotides, the CDR3 is TGTGCCAGCAGTGAAGTGGGCAGTAGCTCCTACGAGCAGTACTTC. It translates to CASSEVGSSSYEQYF.

CDR3 protein: CASSEVGLGKSDTQYF. For the CDR3, the DNA is TGTGCCAGCAGTGAGGTGGGACTAGGAAAGTCAGATACGCAGTATTTT. The V gene is TRBV2, the J gene TRBJ2-3; 8 nucleotides agree with TRBD2. Germline values: CDR1 SNHLY, CDR2 FYNNEI. CDR3 length equals 16 residues. V trimming: 3 bases; J trimming: 4 bases; junction bases outside the gene matches: 9.